The 28 T cell receptor beta chains below all came from one sample that was sequenced in a study of T cells in Graves' hyperthyroidism and ophthalmopathy. Amplified TCR beta CDR3 regions came from RNA transcripts. With the HTBI primer set, the TCR CDR3 went through a first round of RT-PCR. TCRdb analysed the multiplex PCR reads with MiXCR anew, one entry per CDR3 protein. The top ten hold over 45% of the sample, which has roughly 280,000 distinct CDR3 sequences, approximately 15% seen once. The specimen was blood. These receptors were taken from a woman aged 60-75 years with Graves' ophthalmopathy.

This clonotype was observed many times. The CDR3 coding sequence is TGTGCCAGCAGTTCACGAACGTTTACTGAAGCTTTCTTT. It encodes CASSSRTFTEAFF. This chain joins TRBV28 and TRBJ1-1; D unresolved. The CDR3 totals 13 residues. Trimming took 4 bases from V and 5 from J, leaving 11 bases between them. From germline, CDR1 is MDHEN and CDR2 SYDVKM. Full variable domain (rest looked up from reference TRBV28 and TRBJ1-1): DVKVTQSSRYLVKRTGEKVFLECVQDMDHENMFWYRQDPGLGLRLIYFSYDVKMKEKGDIPEGYSVSREKKERFSLILESASTNQTSMYLCASSSRTFTEAFFGQGTRLTVV.

The rearrangement links TRBV12-5 to TRBJ2-5; 8 nucleotides align to TRBD1. The CDR3 sequence is 14 residues long. Germline V lookup: CDR1 LGHNT, CDR2 FRNRAP. V shed 5 bases, J shed 3 bases, and the junction held 5 bases outside the gene matches. CDR3 protein: CASGPQGAEETQYF. CDR3 sequence (DNA): TGTGCTAGTGGTCCTCAGGGGGCTGAAGAGACCCAGTACTTC.

The chain recombines TRBV6-2 or TRBV6-3 with TRBJ2-6, with D perhaps matching TRBD2 (5 bases). Germline V CDR1 and CDR2: MNHEY, SVGEGT. V was clipped by 5 bases and J by 4 bases, with 9 bases between them. This CDR3 comprises 14 residues. In DNA, the CDR3 is TGTGCCAGCAGTCGGCGGGCCGGGGCCAACGTCCTGACTTTC. Residues: CASSRRAGANVLTF.

This clonotype has ten or more counts. This chain links TRBV6-1 with TRBJ2-3, with 9 bases fitting TRBD1. CDR3 length equals 15 residues. Germline V lookup: CDR1 MNHNS, CDR2 SASEGT. The V gene end was trimmed by 5 bases and the J gene end by 4 bases; junction bases not matched to a gene: 7. CDR3 bases: TGTGCCAGCAGTAGTGGGACAGGGCCCCCAGATACGCAGTATTTT. Its translation is CASSSGTGPPDTQYF.

This clonotype has a count of ten or more. V usage is TRBV9 and J usage is TRBJ2-3; D might be TRBD2 (6 bases). This CDR3 is built from 17 residues. Germline V gene sequence: CDR1 SGDLS, CDR2 YYNGEE. Between the trimmed V and J ends, which lost 4 bases and 0 bases, there was a span of 18 bases. CDR3 amino acids: CASSPLGLAHSTDTQYF. In DNA form, the CDR3 reads TGTGCCAGCAGCCCATTAGGGCTAGCGCATAGCACAGATACGCAGTATTTT. Complete variable domain (other parts from reference TRBV9 and TRBJ2-3): DSGVTQTPKHLITATGQRVTLRCSPRSGDLSVYWYQQSLDQGLQFLIQYYNGEERAKGNILERFSAQQFPDLHSELNLSSLELGDSALYFCASSPLGLAHSTDTQYFGPGTRLTVL.

The genes are TRBV2 and TRBJ2-7; either TRBD1 or TRBD2 may fit D (6 bases each). This CDR3 has 15 residues. Trimming cost V 3 bases and J 2 bases, with 14 bases left between them. Germline V CDR1 and CDR2: SNHLY, FYNNEI. The DNA for the CDR3 is TGTGCCAGCAGTGAGAATCGGGGGCGAACCTACGAGCAGTACTTC. Translation gives CASSENRGRTYEQYF.

With respect to this clonotype: This may be a read error: a much more frequent sequence differs by one nucleotide. The chain has TRBV20-1 and TRBJ1-1, with D perhaps TRBD1 (5 bases). Germline V gene sequence: CDR1 DFQATT, CDR2 SNEGSKA (reference sequence). The CDR3 has 14 amino acids. V was cut by 1 base and J by 1 base, with 10 bases left in between. CDR3: CSARARGGNTEAFF. The CDR3 DNA follows: TGCAGTGCTAGAGCAAGGGGCGGGAACACTGAAGCTTTCTTT.

The rearrangement links TRBV25-1 to TRBJ2-7; a weak D match, TRBD1 (6 bases). The CDR3 has 14 amino acids. Looked up from germline, CDR1 is MGHDK and CDR2 is SYGVNS. With 7 bases removed from V and 3 bases from J, the gap between germline ends came to 16 bases. This CDR3 reads CASTPDSRGYEQYF. The CDR3 DNA follows: TGTGCCAGCACCCCAGATAGCAGGGGCTACGAGCAGTACTTC.

The table lists this clonotype with many counts. V gene TRBV5-1 combines with J gene TRBJ2-1; D not certain. Trimming cost V 4 bases and J 0 bases, with 5 bases left between them. Germline CDR1 and CDR2: SGHRS and YFSETQ. The CDR3 contains 13 residues. The CDR3 DNA sequence: TGCGCCAGCAGCGCCGGCTCCTACAATGAGCAGTTCTTC. Amino acids: CASSAGSYNEQFF.

The chain links TRBV2 to TRBJ2-5; TRBD2 might be the D (6 bases). The germline V and J ends were trimmed by 1 base and 5 bases, with 11 bases remaining between them. The germline CDR1 and CDR2 sequences are SNHLY and FYNNEI. The CDR3 extends over 14 amino acids. The CDR3: CASSEGAAGETQYF. Written as DNA, the CDR3 is TGTGCCAGCAGTGAAGGTGCCGCGGGGGAGACCCAGTACTTC.

V is TRBV19 and J is TRBJ1-2; D is ambiguous. CDR1 is LNHDA and CDR2 is SQIVND in the germline V gene (reference sequence). Trimming took 0 bases from V and 3 from J, leaving 5 bases between them. The CDR3 length is 13 residues. CDR3 in amino acids: CASSIDLDYGYTF. In DNA form, the CDR3 reads TGTGCCAGTAGTATAGACCTGGACTATGGCTACACCTTC.

This clonotype was detected a few times. The V gene is TRBV4-3, the J gene TRBJ1-2; a weak D match, TRBD1 (6 bases). The CDR3 is made up of 16 amino acids. Germline loops: CDR1 LGHNA, CDR2 YSLEER. The germline V and J ends were trimmed by 0 bases and 3 bases, with 14 bases remaining between them. CDR3 sequence reads: CASSQDLRGSDYGYTF. The CDR3 DNA follows: TGCGCCAGCAGCCAAGATCTGAGGGGGTCGGACTATGGCTACACCTTC.

This clonotype was counted many times. The genes are TRBV7-9 and TRBJ2-7; no firm D call. The CDR3 sequence is 11 residues long. The germline V and J ends were trimmed by 3 bases and 5 bases, with 5 bases remaining between them. Germline-derived CDR1 and CDR2 are SEHNR and FQNEAQ (reference sequence). The CDR3 spells CASSFSDEQYF. For the CDR3, the DNA is TGTGCCAGCAGCTTCTCTGACGAGCAGTACTTC.

This clonotype was recorded a few times. The chain carries TRBV6-1 and TRBJ2-4; maybe TRBD1 (6 bases). V was pared by 6 bases and J by 4 bases, with 10 bases between. The CDR3 spans 13 residues. From germline, CDR1 is MNHNS and CDR2 SASEGT. The CDR3, as DNA: TGTGCCAGCAGGGGTGGACAGAAAAACATTCAGTACTTC. Translating gives CASRGGQKNIQYF.

This sequence joins TRBV7-9 and TRBJ2-2; 12 nucleotides agree with TRBD1. CDR1 and CDR2 from the germline V gene are SEHNR and FQNEAQ (reference sequence). The junction had 7 bases not matched to a gene; V was cut back by 5 bases and J by 0 bases. The CDR3 length is 18 residues. The CDR3 is CASSRGTGGVTNTGELFF. Written as DNA, the CDR3 is TGTGCCAGCAGCCGAGGGACAGGGGGCGTTACGAACACCGGGGAGCTGTTTTTT.

V is TRBV6-5 and J is TRBJ1-1; D unclear. Per germline, CDR1 MNHEY and CDR2 SVGAGI. The germline V and J ends were trimmed by 0 bases and 4 bases, with 9 bases remaining between them. The length of the CDR3 is 14 residues. CDR3 protein: CASSYSFGGTEAFF. The DNA for the CDR3 is TGTGCCAGCAGTTACTCTTTTGGAGGCACTGAAGCTTTCTTT.

The CDR3 nucleotides read TGTGCCAGCTCACCCCAATTCGGCCCCGGGGTTTCAGGACAGCCCCAGCATTTT. This sequence encodes CASSPQFGPGVSGQPQHF. The chain has TRBV3-1 and TRBJ1-5, with D unclear. The germline CDR1 and CDR2 sequences are LGHDT and YNNKEL (reference sequence). This CDR3 contains 18 residues. V lost 8 bases and J lost 7, with 30 bases in between. The variable domain in full, with the rest retrieved from reference TRBV3-1 and TRBJ1-5, is DTAVSQTPKYLVTQMGNDKSIKCEQNLGHDTMYWYKQDSKKFLKIMFSYNNKELIINETVPNRFSPKSPDKAHLNLHINSLELGDSAVYFCASSPQFGPGVSGQPQHFGDGTRLSIL.

This clonotype was counted between two and nine times. The CDR3 loop reads CSARAAEAFF. The CDR3 DNA follows: TGCAGTGCTAGAGCGGCTGAAGCTTTCTTT. The chain recombines TRBV20-1 with TRBJ1-1; no reliable D call. The germline gives CDR1 DFQATT, CDR2 SNEGSKA (reference sequence). The V end lost 1 base, the J end lost 6 bases, and 3 bases lay between the germline ends. The CDR3 length is 10 residues.

This clonotype was seen a handful of times. CDR3 region: CASSFVYQGVSKKLFF. The CDR3 bases are TGTGCCAGCAGTTTTGTATATCAGGGGGTGTCAAAAAAACTGTTTTTT. V gene TRBV12-3 or TRBV12-4 combines with J gene TRBJ1-4, with 7 bases that match TRBD1. V lost 3 bases to trimming and J lost 9 bases; unmatched junction nucleotides: 13. CDR3 length: 16 residues.

This chain links TRBV7-9 with TRBJ2-3, with a tentative D call TRBD1 (6 bases). Germline loops: CDR1 SEHNR, CDR2 FQNEAQ (reference sequence). The CDR3 extends over 15 amino acids. Trimming took off 4 bases at V and 2 bases at J, with 13 bases between the two ends. CDR3: CASSSYRVSTDTQYF. DNA for the CDR3: TGTGCCAGCAGCTCTTACAGGGTTTCCACAGATACGCAGTATTTT. Looking up the rest from reference TRBV7-9 and TRBJ2-3 gives the full variable domain: DTGVSQNPRHKITKRGQNVTFRCDPISEHNRLYWYRQTLGQGPEFLTYFQNEAQLEKSRLLSDRFSAERPKGSFSTLEIQRTEQGDSAMYLCASSSYRVSTDTQYFGPGTRLTVL.

This clonotype was seen repeatedly, ten times or more. The chain links TRBV10-3 to TRBJ2-5; possibly TRBD1 for D (6 bases). Germline CDR1 and CDR2: ENHRY and SYGVKD. The CDR3 totals 13 residues. The V end was cut by 2 bases, the J end by 5 bases, with 9 bases between. CDR3 nucleotides: TGTGCCATCAGTGAGGGACAGTTGGAGACCCAGTACTTC. Translated, it gives CAISEGQLETQYF.

Comment on this clonotype: This may be a read error: a much more frequent sequence differs by one nucleotide. The CDR3 carries no conserved terminal phenylalanine or tryptophan, so it likely arises from a read error. The rearrangement links TRBV29-1 to TRBJ2-5; either TRBD1 or TRBD2 may fit D (5 bases each). Looked up from germline, CDR1 is SQVTM and CDR2 is ANQGSEA. The CDR3 totals 13 residues. The V gene lost 6 bases and the J gene lost 2 bases, with 13 bases spanning the gap. In DNA form, the CDR3 reads TGCAGCGTGAAGCGGACACTACAAGAGACCCAGTACCTC. Protein: CSVKRTLQETQYL.

This clonotype has a handful of counts. The CDR3 region has the DNA TGTGCCAGCAGTTACTCGAACCGCAATCAGCCCCAGCATTTT. Its protein is CASSYSNRNQPQHF. The chain joins TRBV6-2 or TRBV6-3 to TRBJ1-5; D is unclear. The CDR3 sequence is 14 residues long. Germline lookup yields CDR1 MNHEY and CDR2 SVGEGT. Trimming cost V 0 bases and J 2 bases, with 5 bases left between them.

CDR3 coding DNA: TGTGCCACACAGCCGGGGGGGTTCTCTGAAGCTTTCTTT. Protein: CATQPGGFSEAFF. The chain employs TRBV7-2 and TRBJ1-1; possible D gene TRBD1, 5 bases. Trimming removed 10 bases from V and 6 bases from J, with 18 bases in between. Germline CDR1 is SGHTA and CDR2 is FQGNSA. CDR3 size: 13 residues. Filled out from reference TRBV7-2 and TRBJ1-1, the complete variable domain reads GAGVSQSPSNKVTEKGKDVELRCDPISGHTALYWYRQSLGQGLEFLIYFQGNSAPDKSGLPSDRFSAERTGGSVSTLTIQRTQQEDSAVYLCATQPGGFSEAFFGQGTRLTVV.

This clonotype was found many times. This chain uses TRBV10-3 with TRBJ2-5, with TRBD1 identical over 9 bases. The CDR3 consists of 13 residues. V lost 7 bases, J lost 5 bases, and 5 bases stayed unmatched. The germline V gene encodes CDR1 ENHRY and CDR2 SYGVKD. The CDR3 DNA sequence: TGTGCCATCAAAGGAGGGACAGGGGAGACCCAGTACTTC. Residues: CAIKGGTGETQYF.

This clonotype came up many times. CDR3 region: CASSLGTADNQPQHF. DNA for the CDR3: TGTGCCAGCAGCCTAGGGACAGCTGACAATCAGCCCCAGCATTTT. This chain connects TRBV7-2 to TRBJ1-5; 7 bases map to TRBD1. After removal of 5 bases from V and 3 bases from J, the junction contained 7 bases not matched to a gene. The CDR3 extends over 15 amino acids. Germline CDR1 reads SGHTA; CDR2 reads FQGNSA.

This clonotype was seen a handful of times. The chain employs TRBV15 and TRBJ2-2; 12 nucleotides agree with TRBD1. The trim removed 4 bases at V and 7 bases at J, leaving 10 bases unmatched. The CDR3 is made up of 17 amino acids. The germline V gene encodes CDR1 LNHNV and CDR2 YYDKDF (reference sequence). CDR3 sequence: CATSIFRDRGLSGELFF. CDR3 DNA sequence: TGTGCCACCAGCATTTTCCGGGACAGGGGGCTTAGCGGGGAGCTGTTTTTT.

This chain joins TRBV12-3 or TRBV12-4 and TRBJ1-5; possibly TRBD1 for D (5 bases). The V and J ends lost 6 bases and 0 bases respectively, with 12 bases between them. This CDR3 is 15 amino acids long. CDR3 in DNA: TGTGCCAGCAGGGCAACGGGGCCTAGCAATCAGCCCCAGCATTTT. As protein: CASRATGPSNQPQHF.